The 21 T cell receptor beta chains reported below all come from one sample, sequenced in a study of OX40 agonist ivuxolimab in advanced cancers. TCRdb's copy holds only in-frame clones and misses some; the assay was immunoSEQ multiplex PCR. The sample lists about 67,000 clones; roughly 90% were seen once. The material sequenced was CD4+ or CD8+ T cells sorted from blood, taken in a trial of the OX40 agonist ivuxolimab. The receptors shown here come from an adult with an advanced solid tumor such as melanoma, head and neck, liver or kidney cancer.

This sequence joins TRBV5-1 and TRBJ2-5, with TRBD2 matching over 10 bases. V gave up 7 bases and J gave up 3 bases; unmatched junction bases: 6. This CDR3 has 14 residues. CDR1 and CDR2 from the germline V gene are SGHRS and YFSETQ. The CDR3 sequence is CASGQGLAEETQYF. For the CDR3, the DNA is TGCGCCAGCGGGCAAGGACTAGCGGAAGAGACCCAGTACTTC.

The chain employs TRBV5-1 and TRBJ2-5, with TRBD1 matching 7 bases. The germline gives CDR1 SGHRS, CDR2 YFSETQ. The J segment lost 2 bases and the V segment lost 1 base, leaving 2 bases of the junction unmatched. The CDR3 extends over 14 amino acids. The chain's CDR3 is CASSLRTGQETQYF. In nucleotides, the CDR3 is TGCGCCAGCAGCTTGCGGACAGGTCAAGAGACCCAGTACTTC.

This clone was detected only a few times. The gene calls are TRBV4-1 and TRBJ2-1; no definite D call. CDR1 is MGHRA and CDR2 is YSYEKL in the germline V gene. CDR3 length: 19 amino acids. Trimming took off 0 bases at V and 0 bases at J, with 18 bases between the two ends. The CDR3 nucleotides are TGCGCCAGCAGCCAAGATCCCCCGCCTCGCACCAGCTCCTACAATGAGCAGTTCTTC. Protein: CASSQDPPPRTSSYNEQFF.

J is TRBJ1-2 and V is TRBV11-2, with 8 nucleotides matching TRBD1. CDR3 length: 14 residues. Germline V lookup: CDR1 SGHAT, CDR2 FQNNGV. Germline trimming cut 3 bases from V and 5 bases from J; bases unmatched to any gene: 5. The CDR3 is CASSFPGGGYGYTF. The CDR3, as DNA: TGTGCCAGCAGCTTCCCAGGGGGCGGGTATGGCTACACCTTC. Full variable domain (remainder filled in from reference TRBV11-2 and TRBJ1-2): EAGVAQSPRYKIIEKRQSVAFWCNPISGHATLYWYQQILGQGPKLLIQFQNNGVVDDSQLPKDRFSAERLKGVDSTLKIQPAKLEDSAVYLCASSFPGGGYGYTFGSGTRLTVV.

J is TRBJ1-5 and V is TRBV28, with D possibly being TRBD1 (6 bases). The germline gives CDR1 MDHEN, CDR2 SYDVKM. The CDR3 loop spans 13 amino acids. V was trimmed by 6 bases and J by 4 bases, leaving 10 bases between them. The CDR3 nucleotides read TGTGCCAGCAGGCAGGGGTCGAATCAGCCCCAGCATTTT. It codes for CASRQGSNQPQHF.

The J gene is TRBJ1-2, the V gene TRBV29-1; D is unclear. The CDR3 is made up of 13 amino acids. Trimming removed 1 base at V and 7 bases at J, with 13 bases between. CDR1 is SQVTM, CDR2 ANQGSEA, per germline. The DNA of the CDR3 is TGCAGCGTTGAAGTCGCACAGAGGGTTGGCTACACCTTC. Its translation: CSVEVAQRVGYTF.

This clone has more than one count but fewer than ten. The V call is TRBV6-1, the J call TRBJ1-1; possible D gene TRBD1, 6 bases. The CDR3 is made up of 14 amino acids. Germline V gives CDR1 MNHNS, CDR2 SASEGT. Trimming stripped 5 bases from V and 7 bases from J, with 17 bases between. CDR3 nucleotides: TGTGCCAGCAGTTTCCAAGCAGTACAGGGTGAAGCTTTCTTT. Amino acids: CASSFQAVQGEAFF.

This clone was seen only a few times. CDR3 residues: CATSRGEPGEQFF. CDR3 bases: TGTGCCACCAGCAGAGGGGAACCTGGTGAGCAGTTCTTC. The chain is built from TRBV15 and TRBJ2-1; the D is unclear. The CDR3 runs 13 residues. The germline CDR1 and CDR2 sequences are LNHNV and YYDKDF (reference sequence). The ends were cut back, 1 base at V and 9 bases at J, with 10 bases in the middle.

The rearrangement joins TRBV5-1 to TRBJ2-1, with 11 bases that match TRBD2. The germline CDR1 and CDR2 sequences are SGHRS and YFSETQ. CDR3 length: 16 amino acids. V lost 3 bases, J lost 2 bases, and 4 bases stayed unmatched. The CDR3 bases are TGCGCCAGCAGCTCCGGGACTAGCGGCCCCTACAATGAGCAGTTCTTC. Translating gives CASSSGTSGPYNEQFF.

The chain uses TRBV6-1 and TRBJ2-4, with D unclear. V dropped 3 bases and J dropped 8 bases, with 5 bases sitting between them. The germline V gene has CDR1 MNHNS and CDR2 SASEGT. The CDR3 loop spans 11 amino acids. CDR3 sequence reads: CASSEGYIQYF. Written as DNA, the CDR3 is TGTGCCAGCAGTGAGGGCTACATTCAGTACTTC.

The gene calls are TRBV7-7 and TRBJ2-5; 7 bases agree with TRBD2. This CDR3 contains 14 residues. Germline trimming cut 5 bases from V and 0 bases from J; bases unmatched to any gene: 3. Germline-derived CDR1 and CDR2 are SSHAT and FNYEAQ (reference sequence). In DNA form, the CDR3 reads TGTGCCAGCAGCCCCGGGACTAACCAAGAGACCCAGTACTTC. Its translation: CASSPGTNQETQYF.

This rearrangement joins TRBV6-5 to TRBJ1-2; D remains unclear. V shed 2 bases and J shed 6 bases, with 13 bases lying between them. This CDR3 is built from 14 residues. The germline gives CDR1 MNHEY, CDR2 SVGAGI. CDR3 region: CASSYRGWTDGYTF. In DNA, the CDR3 is TGTGCCAGCAGTTACCGAGGGTGGACTGATGGCTACACCTTC.

The chain combines TRBV28 with TRBJ2-7, with 11 bases aligning to TRBD1. Germline CDR1 is MDHEN and CDR2 is SYDVKM. The CDR3 runs to 16 residues. V trimming: 1 base; J trimming: 7 bases; junction bases outside the gene matches: 9. The CDR3 nucleotides read TGTGCCAGCAGTTTATCCAACGGACAGGGGGCGGGTGAGCAGTACTTC. Translating it yields CASSLSNGQGAGEQYF.

This CDR3 reads CASSQEGWGANVLTF. Here the CDR3 DNA reads TGTGCCAGCAGCCAAGAAGGTTGGGGGGCCAACGTCCTGACTTTC. J is TRBJ2-6 and V is TRBV14; D ambiguous. Germline V gives CDR1 SGHDN, CDR2 FVKESK. The CDR3 runs 15 residues. V was shortened by 0 bases and J by 4 bases, with 7 bases between the two germline ends.

The genes are TRBV9 and TRBJ2-6; no definite D call. CDR3 length: 13 residues. The germline V gene encodes CDR1 SGDLS and CDR2 YYNGEE. V lost 3 bases, J lost 6 bases, and 7 bases lay in between. CDR3 sequence (DNA): TGTGCCAGCAGCGCTGGAGCGGCCAACGTCCTGACTTTC. Translated: CASSAGAANVLTF.

This clone was found once. The chain combines TRBV29-1 with TRBJ1-2; no clear D. Per germline, CDR1 SQVTM and CDR2 ANQGSEA. The germline V and J ends were trimmed by 4 bases and 5 bases, with 14 bases remaining between them. The CDR3 runs 13 residues. The CDR3 here is CSVGQESTYGYTF. In DNA form, the CDR3 reads TGCAGCGTTGGGCAGGAGTCGACGTATGGCTACACCTTC.

The rearrangement links TRBV2 to TRBJ2-3, with TRBD1 matching 7 bases. Germline V CDR1 and CDR2: SNHLY, FYNNEI. With 6 bases clipped from V and 0 bases from J, the junction kept 3 bases outside the gene matches. CDR3 length equals 14 residues. CDR3 amino acids: CASRGTVSTDTQYF. For the CDR3, the DNA is TGTGCCAGCAGGGGGACAGTGAGCACAGATACGCAGTATTTT. The complete variable domain, with remaining parts taken from reference TRBV2 and TRBJ2-3, reads EPEVTQTPSHQVTQMGQEVILRCVPISNHLYFYWYRQILGQKVEFLVSFYNNEISEKSEIFDDQFSVERPDGSNFTLKIRSTKLEDSAMYFCASRGTVSTDTQYFGPGTRLTVL.

The chain has TRBV7-6 and TRBJ2-1, with D perhaps given as TRBD1 or TRBD2 (6 bases each). Trimming took 5 bases from V and 10 from J, leaving 15 bases between them. The CDR3 spans 13 residues. The germline gives CDR1 SGHVS, CDR2 FNYEAQ. The CDR3 DNA reads TGTGCCAGCAGCCGCACACAGGGAGGAGAGCAGTTCTTC. Translated: CASSRTQGGEQFF. The full variable domain, in which reference TRBV7-6 and TRBJ2-1 provide the parts outside the CDR3, is GAGVSQSPRYKVTKRGQDVALRCDPISGHVSLYWYRQALGQGPEFLTYFNYEAQQDKSGLPNDRFSAERPEGSISTLTIQRTEQRDSAMYRCASSRTQGGEQFFGPGTRLTVL.

This chain connects TRBV9 to TRBJ1-3; TRBD1 matches at 8 bases. CDR3 length equals 16 residues. The V gene's germline CDR1 is SGDLS and CDR2 YYNGEE. V trimming: 7 bases; J trimming: 0 bases; junction bases outside the gene matches: 9. CDR3: CASGRSGGYSGNTIYF. The CDR3 DNA reads as TGTGCCAGCGGACGTTCAGGGGGCTACTCTGGAAACACCATATATTTT.

The rearrangement uses TRBV11-3 and TRBJ2-2; 7 positions match TRBD1. V lost 6 bases to trimming and J lost 2 bases; unmatched junction nucleotides: 6. Germline V lookup: CDR1 SGHNT, CDR2 YENEEA. The CDR3 loop spans 15 amino acids. The CDR3 bases are TGTGCCAGCAGTCCAGACAGGGAAAACACCGGGGAGCTGTTTTTT. It translates to CASSPDRENTGELFF.

The CDR3 here is CASSPPTGNNEQFF. DNA for the CDR3: TGTGCCAGCTCACCACCCACAGGGAATAATGAGCAGTTCTTC. The chain carries TRBV18 and TRBJ2-1, with D possibly TRBD1 on 6 matching bases. The CDR3 runs to 14 residues. Trimming removed 0 bases at V and 7 bases at J, with 10 bases between. Germline V gives CDR1 KGHSH, CDR2 LQKENI.